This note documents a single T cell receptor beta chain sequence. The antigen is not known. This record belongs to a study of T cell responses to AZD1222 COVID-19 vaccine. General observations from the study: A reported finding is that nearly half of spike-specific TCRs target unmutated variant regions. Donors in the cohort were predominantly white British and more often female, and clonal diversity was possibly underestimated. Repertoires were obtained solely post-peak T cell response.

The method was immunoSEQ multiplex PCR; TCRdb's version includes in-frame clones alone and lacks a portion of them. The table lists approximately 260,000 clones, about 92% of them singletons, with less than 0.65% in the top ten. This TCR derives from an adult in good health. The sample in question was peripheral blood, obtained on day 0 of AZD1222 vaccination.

CDR3 bases: TGCAGCGTTGAGACTAGCCCATACAATGAGCAGTTCTTC. This encodes CSVETSPYNEQFF. The chain links TRBV29-1 to TRBJ2-1; TRBD2 matches 7 bases. V shed 3 bases, J shed 4 bases, and the junction held 3 bases outside the gene matches. Germline V gene lookup returns CDR1 SQVTM and CDR2 ANQGSEA. This CDR3 spans 13 amino acids.